This T cell receptor beta chain was documented in a study of T cells in Graves' hyperthyroidism and ophthalmopathy. V was pared by 0 bases and J by 2 bases, with 16 bases between. CDR3 length equals 17 residues. Germline loops: CDR1 DFQATT, CDR2 SNEGSKA (reference sequence). There were TCR beta CDR3 regions amplified from RNA transcripts. Primed by the HTBI set, a first-round RT-PCR was run on the TCR CDR3. TCRdb re-called the multiplex PCR reads through MiXCR, storing one row per CDR3 protein. The sample consists of about 350,000 distinct CDR3 sequences, roughly 13% of them appearing once. Sequencing used blood. This sequence originates from a woman in her thirties or forties with Graves' ophthalmopathy. The rearrangement links TRBV20-1 to TRBJ2-2; D ambiguous. The CDR3 bases are TGCAGTGCTAGAGATTCTTCCAAGCGAGAAAACACCGGGGAGCTGTTTTTT. Amino acids: CSARDSSKRENTGELFF.